The 16 T cell receptor beta chains below were found in one sample sequenced in a study of T cells after yellow fever vaccination. TCRdb used MiXCR to reprocess the 5' RACE reads, holding one entry per CDR3 protein. Here the sample spans approximately 180,000 distinct CDR3 sequences, about 6.2% being singletons. Specimen: CD4+ T cells sorted from PBMCs, collected on the day of the first yellow fever vaccination. Receptor source: a man in his late teens or twenties who received the YFV17D yellow fever vaccine.

The sample holds many counts of this clonotype. The chain is built from TRBV24-1 and TRBJ2-3; D is possibly TRBD2 (5 bases). V gave up 6 bases and J gave up 6 bases, with 6 bases separating them. The CDR3 is 11 amino acids. The germline V gene has CDR1 KGHDR and CDR2 SFDVKD. CDR3: CATSSSDTQYF. The DNA for the CDR3 is TGTGCCACCAGTTCTAGCGATACGCAGTATTTT.

This clonotype has a handful of counts. The CDR3 sequence: CASSLDRGWETQYF. The CDR3 DNA is TGTGCCAGCAGCTTGGACAGGGGGTGGGAGACCCAGTACTTC. This chain links TRBV7-3 with TRBJ2-5; 10 bases match TRBD1. The CDR3 is 14 residues long. J was trimmed by 5 bases and V by 3 bases; bases with no gene match: 3. Germline V gene sequence: CDR1 SGHTA, CDR2 FQGTGA.

The chain carries TRBV29-1 and TRBJ1-6; 7 bases match TRBD1. With V trimmed by 7 bases and J by 7 bases, 4 bases remained unmatched. Germline CDR1 SQVTM, CDR2 ANQGSEA. The CDR3 is made up of 12 amino acids. CDR3: CSAGQENSPLHF. CDR3 DNA sequence: TGCAGCGCAGGACAGGAGAATTCACCCCTCCACTTT.

V and J are TRBV20-1 and TRBJ2-2; 7 bases match TRBD1. In germline, CDR1 is DFQATT, CDR2 SNEGSKA (reference sequence). The CDR3 totals 14 residues. J gave up 2 bases and V 6 bases, and 6 bases lay outside the gene matches. Here the CDR3 DNA reads TGCAGTGCCAGGAGGACAGGAAACACCGGGGAGCTGTTTTTT. The encoded protein is CSARRTGNTGELFF.

This clonotype was seen many times. V gene TRBV7-8 combines with J gene TRBJ2-6; 9 bases match TRBD1. V was clipped by 1 base and J by 4 bases; unmatched bases: 11. Germline CDR1 reads SGHVS; CDR2 reads FQNEAQ. There are 19 residues in the CDR3. The CDR3 loop reads CASSLETGGIWLGANVLTF. The CDR3 nucleotides read TGTGCCAGCAGCTTAGAGACAGGGGGAATTTGGCTAGGGGCCAACGTCCTGACTTTC. The entire variable domain, with the rest obtained from reference TRBV7-8 and TRBJ2-6, is as follows: GAGVSQSPRYKVAKRGQDVALRCDPISGHVSLFWYQQALGQGPEFLTYFQNEAQLDKSGLPSDRFFAERPEGSVSTLKIQRTQQEDSAVYLCASSLETGGIWLGANVLTFGAGSRLTVL.

This clonotype appeared many times. This rearrangement joins TRBV28 to TRBJ2-1, with TRBD1 matching 8 bases. The ends lost 6 bases at V and 3 bases at J; junction bases unmatched: 13. This CDR3 comprises 17 residues. Germline-derived CDR1 and CDR2 are MDHEN and SYDVKM. DNA for the CDR3: TGTGCCAGCAGCCCCGGACAGGGCCGTCCGAGCTACAATGAGCAGTTCTTC. It encodes CASSPGQGRPSYNEQFF.

This clonotype has a count of ten or more. The chain combines TRBV4-2 with TRBJ2-7; D is unclear. This CDR3 has 14 amino acids. V lost 1 base, J lost 2 bases, and 9 bases lay in between. Per germline, CDR1 LGHNA and CDR2 YNFKEQ. DNA for the CDR3: TGTGCCAGCAGCCAAGGGATGAACACCTACGAGCAGTACGTC. Its protein product is CASSQGMNTYEQYV.

This clonotype was detected many times. The rearrangement links TRBV5-1 to TRBJ2-5; D may be TRBD1 or TRBD2 (5 bases each). V lost 3 bases, J lost 1 base, and 13 bases lay in between. The germline V gene has CDR1 SGHRS and CDR2 YFSETQ. The CDR3 has 15 amino acids. In DNA, the CDR3 is TGCGCCAGCAGCTCGGGACCCGACCGCCAAGAGACCCAGTACTTC. It yields the protein CASSSGPDRQETQYF.

This clonotype has a count of ten or more. The chain employs TRBV9 and TRBJ2-2, with D unresolved. CDR1 SGDLS and CDR2 YYNGEE come from the germline V gene. With 2 bases removed from V and 4 bases from J, the gap between germline ends came to 3 bases. This CDR3 is built from 12 residues. The CDR3 DNA sequence: TGTGCCAGCAGCGTCTCCACCGGGGAGCTGTTTTTT. Translating it yields CASSVSTGELFF.

This clonotype occurred a few times. V usage is TRBV24-1 and J usage is TRBJ2-3; D gene unclear. Germline assignment: CDR1 KGHDR and CDR2 SFDVKD. Deletions cut 7 bases from V and 3 bases from J, with 4 bases between. The length of the CDR3 is 11 residues. CDR3 sequence: CATRDTDTQYF. CDR3 sequence (DNA): TGTGCCACCAGGGATACAGATACGCAGTATTTT.

This clonotype was counted a few times. V and J are TRBV4-1 and TRBJ1-6; TRBD1 aligns across 10 bases. The V segment lost 0 bases and the J segment 9 bases; nucleotides outside the gene matches: 5. Germline V CDR1 and CDR2: MGHRA, YSYEKL. The length of the CDR3 is 16 residues. The CDR3 coding sequence is TGCGCCAGCAGCCAAGAAGACAGGGGGCTCGGTTCACCCCTCCACTTT. This translates into CASSQEDRGLGSPLHF.

This clonotype was seen at least ten times. This chain links TRBV5-6 with TRBJ1-6, with TRBD1 matching 7 bases. V lost 0 bases to trimming and J lost 8 bases; unmatched junction nucleotides: 8. Per the germline V gene, CDR1 is SGHDT and CDR2 is YYEEEE. This CDR3 region has 16 residues. The CDR3 here is CASSLDPTGRDSPLHF. CDR3 DNA: TGTGCCAGCAGCTTGGATCCGACAGGGAGGGATTCACCCCTCCACTTT.

As DNA, the CDR3 is TGTGCCAGCAGCTTAATCGGGGCCACTGAAGCTTTCTTT. Protein product: CASSLIGATEAFF. The rearrangement links TRBV7-2 to TRBJ1-1, with a possible D match to TRBD1 (5 bases). Germline-derived CDR1 and CDR2 are SGHTA and FQGNSA. V lost 2 bases to trimming and J lost 4 bases, with 8 bases between them. This CDR3 is built from 13 residues.

This clonotype was detected many times. The rearrangement uses TRBV7-9 and TRBJ1-1; TRBD1 matches at 9 bases. Germline loops: CDR1 SEHNR, CDR2 FQNEAQ (reference sequence). With V trimmed by 6 bases and J by 1 base, 6 bases remained unmatched. The CDR3 totals 15 residues. The CDR3 is CASSLTGGWNTEAFF. The CDR3 coding sequence is TGTGCCAGCAGTTTAACAGGGGGCTGGAACACTGAAGCTTTCTTT.

This clonotype was seen at least ten times. The rearrangement joins TRBV5-1 to TRBJ2-6, with D possibly TRBD1 on 5 matching bases. CDR1 and CDR2 (germline): SGHRS, YFSETQ. This CDR3 has 18 residues. Trimming left V 0 bases short and J 0 bases short, with 13 bases between. The CDR3 region is CASSLGRALNSGANVLTF. The CDR3, as DNA: TGCGCCAGCAGCTTGGGCAGGGCCCTAAACTCTGGGGCCAACGTCCTGACTTTC. Based on the CDR3 plus reference TRBV5-1 and TRBJ2-6, the full variable domain is KAGVTQTPRYLIKTRGQQVTLSCSPISGHRSVSWYQQTPGQGLQFLFEYFSETQRNKGNFPGRFSGRQFSNSRSEMNVSTLELGDSALYLCASSLGRALNSGANVLTFGAGSRLTVL.

CDR3 amino acids: CASSQEQILSGNTIYF. The DNA for the CDR3 is TGTGCCAGCAGCCAAGAACAGATCCTCTCTGGAAACACCATATATTTT. The rearrangement links TRBV4-2 to TRBJ1-3, with unresolved D. V was cut by 0 bases and J by 0 bases, with 9 bases left in between. The CDR3 spans 16 residues. Germline V gene sequence: CDR1 LGHNA, CDR2 YNFKEQ.